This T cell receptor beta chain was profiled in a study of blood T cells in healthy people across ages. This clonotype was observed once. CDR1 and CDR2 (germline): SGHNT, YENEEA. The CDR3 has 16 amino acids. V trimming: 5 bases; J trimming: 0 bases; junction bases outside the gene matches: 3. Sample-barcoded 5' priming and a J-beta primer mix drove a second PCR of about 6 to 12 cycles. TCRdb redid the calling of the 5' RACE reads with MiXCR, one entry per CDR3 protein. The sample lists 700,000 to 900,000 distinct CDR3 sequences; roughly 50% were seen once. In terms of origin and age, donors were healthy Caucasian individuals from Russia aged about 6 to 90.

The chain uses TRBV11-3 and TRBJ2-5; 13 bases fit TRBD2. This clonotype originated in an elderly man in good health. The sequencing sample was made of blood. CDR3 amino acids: CASSETSGRNQETQYF. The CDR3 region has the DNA TGTGCCAGCAGCGAGACTAGCGGGAGGAACCAAGAGACCCAGTACTTC.